These T cell receptor beta chains were read from a single sample in a study of blood T cell repertoires in COVID-19. Profiled with immunoSEQ multiplex PCR; TCRdb holds only in-frame clones, not every one. This repertoire shows around 50,000 clones, 89% found once; its top ten account for less than 2.5%. Sequencing was done on a sample of peripheral blood. The receptors were gathered from a human donor in a cohort sampled during active COVID-19. The CDR3 runs from the conserved cysteine through the conserved F or W. A D gene is named only where the DNA matches it firmly. Not every row has a clone size; where given, it reads once, few, many or a size class.

CDR3 DNA | CDR3 protein | J gene | V gene | D gene | clone size
TGTGCCACCAGCAGAGGCCTCCCTAGCGGGAGGGGCAATGAGCAGTTCTTC | CATSRGLPSGRGNEQFF | TRBJ2-1 | TRBV15 | TRBD2 | NA
TGCGCCAGCAGTGAGACAGGGGGCCTCGACACTGAAGCTTTCTTT | CASSETGGLDTEAFF | TRBJ1-1 | TRBV10-1 | TRBD1 | NA
TGTGCCAGCAGTCCCCAGGCCAACGTCCTGACTTTC | CASSPQANVLTF | TRBJ2-6 | TRBV28 | NA | NA
TGTGCCAGCAGTTACAACCCTAGCGGGGGCCTGGATACGCAGTATTTT | CASSYNPSGGLDTQYF | TRBJ2-3 | TRBV6-5 | TRBD2 | NA
TGTGCCAGCAGCCTACAGGGAACCGGGGAGCTGTTTTTT | CASSLQGTGELFF | TRBJ2-2 | TRBV11-3 | NA | NA
TGTGCCAGCAGTACCGCAACGACCTACAGGGAGACTGAAGCTTTCTTT | CASSTATTYRETEAFF | TRBJ1-1 | TRBV2 | NA | few
TGTGCCAGCAGCCATAGACAGGGCTGGACCTTGAACACTGAAGCTTTCTTT | CASSHRQGWTLNTEAFF | TRBJ1-1 | TRBV6-2/TRBV6-3 | TRBD1 | NA
TGTGCCAGCAGCTCCCCATTGACAGGGGGACGCGAGCAGTACTTC | CASSSPLTGGREQYF | TRBJ2-7 | TRBV7-6 | TRBD1 | NA
TGTGCCAGCAGCTTAATCCCCTGGACACAATACAGGGGGAACACCGGGGAGCTGTTTTTT | CASSLIPWTQYRGNTGELFF | TRBJ2-2 | TRBV7-3 | TRBD1 | NA
TGTGCCAGCAGCTCCAGGGGGTTAGAGCAGTTCTTC | CASSSRGLEQFF | TRBJ2-1 | TRBV7-2 | TRBD1 | NA
TGCGCCAGTAGCCCCACCAGCGGGGTCTCCTACGAGCAGTACTTC | CASSPTSGVSYEQYF | TRBJ2-7 | TRBV5-1 | TRBD2 | NA
TGCGCCAGCACTGCCCGGGAGAACACCGGGGAGCTGTTTTTT | CASTARENTGELFF | TRBJ2-2 | TRBV4-1 | NA | NA
TGCAGCGTTTCCAGGGGTGGGGGAATCACTGAAGCTTTCTTT | CSVSRGGGITEAFF | TRBJ1-1 | TRBV29-1 | NA | once
TGTGCCAGCAGCTTCCCACTAGCGGGGGGAGTGGATACGCAGTATTTT | CASSFPLAGGVDTQYF | TRBJ2-3 | TRBV7-2 | TRBD2 | NA
TGTGCCAGCAGCCTGACTAGCGGGAGCGCAGATACGCAGTATTTT | CASSLTSGSADTQYF | TRBJ2-3 | TRBV7-9 | TRBD2 | NA
TGTGCCAGCATGACGAGGAGGAAAGACACAGATACGCAGTATTTT | CASMTRRKDTDTQYF | TRBJ2-3 | TRBV27 | NA | once
TGTGCCAGCAGTTTCGACCGGACAGTTGGCTACACCTTC | CASSFDRTVGYTF | TRBJ1-2 | TRBV6-5 | NA | once
TGTGCCAGCAGCCATGCTACAGGGGGGCTTTACGAGCAGTACTTC | CASSHATGGLYEQYF | TRBJ2-7 | TRBV16 | TRBD1 | NA
TGTGCCAGTACCCTAGCGGGAGGTTTGAATGAGCAGTTCTTC | CASTLAGGLNEQFF | TRBJ2-1 | TRBV28 | TRBD2 | NA
TGTGCCAGTAGTATAGTCGGGGGGCGAGGCACCGGGGAGCTGTTTTTT | CASSIVGGRGTGELFF | TRBJ2-2 | TRBV19 | NA | once
TGTGCCAGTAGTATCAGCAGGGGGTACGAGCAGTACTTC | CASSISRGYEQYF | TRBJ2-7 | TRBV19 | TRBD1 | NA
TGTGCCAGCAGGGGACTAGCGGCCTCCTACGAGCAGTACTTC | CASRGLAASYEQYF | TRBJ2-7 | TRBV19 | TRBD2 | NA
TGTGCCTGGGCGCCGGAACCCGGGACTAGCGGGACCTACGAGCAGTACTTC | CAWAPEPGTSGTYEQYF | TRBJ2-7 | TRBV30 | TRBD2 | few
TGCGCCAGCAGCTTGGTGGGGGGGCCCACAGATACGCAGTATTTT | CASSLVGGPTDTQYF | TRBJ2-3 | TRBV5-1 | NA | NA
TGTGCCAGCAGCCCAGGGGCTTATAGCAATCAGCCCCAGCATTTT | CASSPGAYSNQPQHF | TRBJ1-5 | TRBV5-5 | NA | once
TGTGCCAGCAGCCCACAGGCCGGGAGGTACGAGCAGTACTTC | CASSPQAGRYEQYF | TRBJ2-7 | TRBV11-2 | TRBD2 | NA
TGTGCCAGCAGCTTAATACTTGCCGGGGAAAACATTCAGTACTTC | CASSLILAGENIQYF | TRBJ2-4 | TRBV7-2 | NA | NA
TGCGCCAGCAGCGACGGGGTGGGTCAGCCCCAGCATTTT | CASSDGVGQPQHF | TRBJ1-5 | TRBV4-1 | NA | NA
TGTGCCAGCAGGCAGGGAGGGTCGGGCAATCAGCCCCAGCATTTT | CASRQGGSGNQPQHF | TRBJ1-5 | TRBV6-5 | NA | NA
TGCGCCAGCAGTGAGTTCTCAGCGGGGGCCTACGAGCAGTACTTC | CASSEFSAGAYEQYF | TRBJ2-7 | TRBV10-1 | TRBD2 | NA
TGTGCCAGCAGCTACACAGGCCTTGGGGGAAACACCATATATTTT | CASSYTGLGGNTIYF | TRBJ1-3 | TRBV7-9 | NA | NA
TGTGCCAGCACGGGACAGACAAAAGAACCCTACGAGCAGTACTTC | CASTGQTKEPYEQYF | TRBJ2-7 | TRBV2 | TRBD1 | NA
TGTGCCAGCAGCCCCATCTCGTTGAGCGGCGAGCAGTTCTTC | CASSPISLSGEQFF | TRBJ2-1 | TRBV9 | NA | NA
TGTGCCAGCAGTTATTGGGGCGCTGAACAAGAGACCCAGTACTTC | CASSYWGAEQETQYF | TRBJ2-5 | TRBV6-5 | NA | NA
TGTGCCTGGAGTGACCCGGCAGGGGGCTTGAGCGGGGAGCTGTTTTTT | CAWSDPAGGLSGELFF | TRBJ2-2 | TRBV30 | TRBD1 | NA
TGTGCCAGCAGCTTACGACCGGGACTAGGGGAAGATACGCAGTATTTT | CASSLRPGLGEDTQYF | TRBJ2-3 | TRBV13 | TRBD2 | NA
TGCGCCAGCAGTAGAGGGGGCTCCTACGAGCAGTACTTT | CASSRGGSYEQYF | TRBJ2-7 | TRBV5-1 | TRBD1 | NA